Following are 25 T cell receptor beta chains from one sample sequenced in a study of CD8+CD57+ T cells in acquired aplastic anemia. Template material for TCR beta VDJ and CDR3 profiling consisted of genomic DNA. TCRdb re-called the reads through MiXCR, storing one row per CDR3 protein. The sample yields fewer than 85,000 distinct CDR3 sequences, roughly 70% seen once. An expansion of CD8+CD57+ cells by flow cytometry had been shown in patients chosen for sequencing. The sequenced sample was sorted CD4+, CD8+, or CD8+CD57+ T cells (not recorded which) from PBMCs. The source is a human donor with aplastic anemia.

In its sample, this clonotype was seen a few times. CDR3 amino acids: CAISDLGGSASYEQYF. The CDR3 DNA sequence: TGTGCCATCAGTGATTTGGGCGGGAGTGCCTCCTACGAGCAGTACTTC. The J gene is TRBJ2-7, the V gene TRBV10-3; 7 bases are a match to TRBD2. CDR3 length equals 16 residues. Germline V gene data show CDR1 as ENHRY and CDR2 as SYGVKD. V shed 3 bases, J shed 0 bases, and the junction held 8 bases outside the gene matches.

The chain carries TRBV19 and TRBJ1-1; D is uncertain. Germline V gene sequence: CDR1 LNHDA, CDR2 SQIVND (reference sequence). Trimming cost V 5 bases and J 1 base, with 5 bases left between them. The CDR3 extends over 12 amino acids. CDR3 loop: CASSGRNTEAFF. CDR3 bases: TGTGCCAGTAGTGGGAGGAACACTGAAGCTTTCTTT.

The chain recombines TRBV14 with TRBJ2-1; D gene unclear. Trimming cost V 2 bases and J 6 bases, with 14 bases left between them. The CDR3 sequence is 15 residues long. CDR1 and CDR2 from the germline V gene are SGHDN and FVKESK. The DNA for the CDR3 is TGTGCCAGCAGCCAATTCCAAGCTGCCAGCAATGAGCAGTTCTTC. This gives the protein CASSQFQAASNEQFF.

Remarks on this clonotype: The germline gene is not matched at one end of the junction; a read error may be the cause. V is TRBV7-6 and J is TRBJ1-6; possibly TRBD1 for D (5 bases). Germline assignment: CDR1 SGHVS and CDR2 FNYEAQ. CDR3 size: 16 residues. The CDR3 DNA sequence: TGTGCCGGCAGCTTAGGACCTCAGAGGGGAGTATCACCCCTCCACTTT. This translates into CAGSLGPQRGVSPLHF.

This chain's CDR3 is CASSMMSIDTQYF. For the CDR3, the DNA is TGTGCCAGTAGTATGATGTCGATAGATACGCAGTATTTT. The chain uses TRBV19 and TRBJ2-3; no clear D. Trimming stripped 3 bases from V and 5 bases from J, with 9 bases between. This CDR3 has 13 amino acids. Germline CDR1 LNHDA, CDR2 SQIVND (reference sequence). The full variable domain, completed using reference TRBV19 and TRBJ2-3, is DGGITQSPKYLFRKEGQNVTLSCEQNLNHDAMYWYRQDPGQGLRLIYYSQIVNDFQKGDIAEGYSVSREKKESFPLTVTSAQKNPTAFYLCASSMMSIDTQYFGPGTRLTVL.

The rearrangement links TRBV11-1 to TRBJ1-4; 7 bases match TRBD1. The J segment lost 1 base and the V segment lost 4 bases, leaving 6 bases of the junction unmatched. Germline values: CDR1 SGHAT, CDR2 FQDESV (reference sequence). This CDR3 comprises 16 residues. CDR3 region: CASSSGTVGTNEKLFF. The CDR3 DNA reads TGTGCCAGCAGCTCCGGGACAGTGGGAACTAATGAAAAACTGTTTTTT.

The sample holds one count of this clonotype. The chain carries TRBV20-1 and TRBJ2-1; weak D call: TRBD2 (5 bases). The V and J ends lost 7 bases and 1 base respectively, with 8 bases between them. The germline V gene encodes CDR1 DFQATT and CDR2 SNEGSKA (reference sequence). The CDR3 consists of 12 residues. CDR3 protein: CSGRESYNEQFF. The DNA for the CDR3 is TGCAGTGGTCGGGAATCCTACAATGAGCAGTTCTTC.

This clonotype appeared a few times. The chain is built from TRBV15 and TRBJ1-6, with D perhaps matching TRBD1 (5 bases). The CDR3 covers 16 residues. Trimming removed 3 bases from V and 8 bases from J, with 17 bases in between. Germline CDR1 is LNHNV and CDR2 is YYDKDF (reference sequence). CDR3 coding DNA: TGTGCCACCAGCAGTTTTCGGCAGGGCTTAGATTCACCCCTCCACTTT. It codes for CATSSFRQGLDSPLHF.

The table lists this clonotype with a few counts. This rearrangement joins TRBV11-2 to TRBJ2-3, with 11 bases lining up with TRBD1. V shed 0 bases and J 5 bases; nucleotides not matched to a gene: 7. The germline V gene has CDR1 SGHAT and CDR2 FQNNGV. This CDR3 has 17 amino acids. The CDR3 DNA reads as TGTGCCAGCAGCTTAGAGACGGACAGGGGGCGCAGAGATACGCAGTATTTT. It specifies CASSLETDRGRRDTQYF.

This clonotype appeared a few times. The chain combines TRBV2 with TRBJ2-7; tentatively, D is TRBD1 (6 bases). The CDR3 consists of 13 residues. Germline CDR1 is SNHLY and CDR2 is FYNNEI. Trimming pared 3 bases from V and 7 bases from J, leaving 13 bases between. The CDR3 spells CASSDSRGREQYF. The DNA for the CDR3 is TGTGCCAGCAGTGACTCCAGGGGCCGGGAGCAGTACTTC.

This chain links TRBV24-1 with TRBJ2-3, with TRBD1 identical over 7 bases. Germline trimming cut 4 bases from V and 8 bases from J; bases unmatched to any gene: 8. The CDR3 sequence is 14 residues long. Germline V gene lookup returns CDR1 KGHDR and CDR2 SFDVKD. CDR3 protein: CATSDPTGSVTQYF. The CDR3 nucleotides are TGTGCCACCAGTGACCCGACAGGGTCAGTTACGCAGTATTTT.

There are a few counts of this clonotype. The genes are TRBV7-3 and TRBJ1-1; a possible D gene is TRBD1 (5 bases). The CDR3 consists of 13 residues. CDR1 SGHTA and CDR2 FQGTGA come from the germline V gene. Trimming shortened V by 0 bases and J by 5 bases, and 7 bases separated the two germline ends. This chain's CDR3 is CASSLTGGTEAFF. CDR3 in DNA: TGTGCCAGCAGCTTAACCGGGGGTACTGAAGCTTTCTTT.

The sample holds a few counts of this clonotype. The V call is TRBV9, the J call TRBJ2-7; possibly TRBD2 for D (7 bases). V was pared by 0 bases and J by 2 bases, with 12 bases between. CDR3 size: 15 residues. Germline CDR1 SGDLS, CDR2 YYNGEE. The CDR3 DNA is TGTGCCAGCAGCGTAGCGGCGGGGGCCACCTACGAGCAGTACTTC. Translation gives CASSVAAGATYEQYF.

The gene calls are TRBV10-3 and TRBJ2-3; D gene unclear. This CDR3 comprises 13 residues. The germline CDR1 and CDR2 sequences are ENHRY and SYGVKD. V lost 6 bases, J lost 3 bases, and 10 bases lay in between. CDR3 loop: CAISSGLTDTQYF. Here the CDR3 DNA reads TGTGCCATCAGCTCAGGTCTAACAGATACGCAGTATTTT.

The chain links TRBV19 to TRBJ2-3, with D tentatively TRBD2 (6 bases). The germline V and J ends were trimmed by 7 bases and 3 bases, with 14 bases remaining between them. This CDR3 has 14 amino acids. Germline CDR1 LNHDA, CDR2 SQIVND (reference sequence). The CDR3 coding sequence is TGTGCCAGTAACACTCGACGGGGGACAGATACGCAGTATTTT. Amino acid sequence: CASNTRRGTDTQYF.

The chain has TRBV2 and TRBJ2-3, with D uncertain. Germline assignment: CDR1 SNHLY and CDR2 FYNNEI. The CDR3 covers 13 residues. V dropped 7 bases and J dropped 0 bases, with 8 bases sitting between them. The CDR3 spells CASKDGSTDTQYF. CDR3 in DNA: TGTGCCAGCAAGGACGGAAGCACAGATACGCAGTATTTT.

The chain combines TRBV25-1 with TRBJ2-1, with 13 nucleotides matching TRBD2. This CDR3 spans 23 amino acids. The germline V gene encodes CDR1 MGHDK and CDR2 SYGVNS. V lost 5 bases, J lost 1 base, and 23 bases stayed unmatched. CDR3 sequence: CASSNRTDAGRLAGGLSYNEQFF. DNA for the CDR3: TGTGCCAGCAGTAATCGCACGGATGCTGGACGACTAGCGGGAGGTCTATCCTACAATGAGCAGTTCTTC. The complete variable domain, with remaining parts taken from reference TRBV25-1 and TRBJ2-1, reads EADIYQTPRYLVIGTGKKITLECSQTMGHDKMYWYQQDPGMELHLIHYSYGVNSTEKGDLSSESTVSRIRTEHFPLTLESARPSHTSQYLCASSNRTDAGRLAGGLSYNEQFFGPGTRLTVL.

The rearrangement links TRBV9 to TRBJ2-5; 9 bases align to TRBD2. This CDR3 has 16 residues. Germline CDR1 and CDR2: SGDLS and YYNGEE. Trimming took 3 bases from V and 5 from J; bases not matched to a gene: 11. The chain's CDR3 is CASSAPSGLAAETQYF. DNA for the CDR3: TGTGCCAGCAGCGCCCCATCGGGACTAGCTGCCGAGACCCAGTACTTC.

The CDR3 DNA follows: TGCAGCGTTGAGAGGACAGGGGGCGCCGAGACCCAGTACTTC. Translating gives CSVERTGGAETQYF. The chain joins TRBV29-1 to TRBJ2-7; 11 nucleotides agree with TRBD1. The J call could be wrong; TRBJ2-5 is a better fit for the DNA end. The CDR3 contains 14 residues. CDR1 SQVTM and CDR2 ANQGSEA come from the germline V gene.

The chain employs TRBV29-1 and TRBJ1-1; TRBD1 aligns across 8 bases. The ends lost 3 bases at V and 5 bases at J; junction bases unmatched: 8. The length of the CDR3 is 14 residues. CDR1 and CDR2 from the germline V gene are SQVTM and ANQGSEA. For the CDR3, the DNA is TGCAGCGTTGATACCGGACAGGGAAGGACTGAAGCTTTCTTT. Its translation: CSVDTGQGRTEAFF.

The chain links TRBV19 to TRBJ1-1; weak D call: TRBD1 (5 bases). V was shortened by 6 bases and J by 3 bases, with 17 bases between the two germline ends. CDR3 size: 15 residues. Germline V CDR1 and CDR2: LNHDA, SQIVND (reference sequence). CDR3 in amino acids: CASSPDHSRDTEAFF. The DNA for the CDR3 is TGTGCCAGTAGCCCGGACCACTCCAGGGACACTGAAGCTTTCTTT.

The chain combines TRBV30 with TRBJ2-3; TRBD1 is a possible D gene (7 bases). CDR3 length: 12 amino acids. Germline CDR1 GTSNPN, CDR2 SVGIG (reference sequence). The V and J ends lost 5 bases and 6 bases respectively, with 12 bases between them. CDR3 sequence (DNA): TGTGCCTGGGGGGACAGCGGGGATACGCAGTATTTT. Encoded protein: CAWGDSGDTQYF.

This chain uses TRBV7-9 with TRBJ2-7; either TRBD1 or TRBD2 may supply D (5 bases each). The CDR3 sequence is 14 residues long. Between the trimmed V and J ends, which lost 2 bases and 10 bases, there was a span of 18 bases. Germline CDR1 SEHNR, CDR2 FQNEAQ (reference sequence). CDR3 bases: TGTGCCAGCAGCTTACTCCTGGGGGTGAAGGAACAGTACTTC. Residues: CASSLLLGVKEQYF.

This chain uses TRBV15 with TRBJ2-1; D could derive from TRBD1 or TRBD2 (6 bases each). This CDR3 contains 13 residues. Trimming took 8 bases from V and 5 from J, leaving 13 bases between them. Germline V gene lookup returns CDR1 LNHNV and CDR2 YYDKDF (reference sequence). The CDR3 nucleotides read TGTGCCACCCGAGGGGGGATGAACAATGAGCAGTTCTTC. Translation gives CATRGGMNNEQFF.

About this clonotype itself: A read error may account for a junction end that differs from germline. This chain connects TRBV2 to TRBJ1-1, with D perhaps matching TRBD1 (5 bases). The CDR3 length is 13 residues. The germline CDR1 and CDR2 sequences are SNHLY and FYNNEI. CDR3 in DNA: TGTGCCAGCAGGGAAGCCCCAGGGACTGAAGCTTTCTTT. Its protein is CASREAPGTEAFF. The complete variable domain, with remaining parts taken from reference TRBV2 and TRBJ1-1, reads EPEVTQTPSHQVTQMGQEVILRCVPISNHLYFYWYRQILGQKVEFLVSFYNNEISEKSEIFDDQFSVERPDGSNFTLKIRSTKLEDSAMYFCASREAPGTEAFFGQGTRLTVV.